This TCR beta chain came from a study of blood T cell repertoires in COVID-19 (TCRdb year 2020). Background on the whole study: The collaborator samples originated in the United States, Italy and Spain and spanned the acute and convalescent phases of COVID-19. The prospective study material was composed of cDNA or gDNA derived from T cells, B-cell-depleted T cells, or PBMCs. Deeply sampled blood TCRbeta repertoires from subjects exposed to, actively infected with, or recovered from COVID-19 were included in the dataset. The repertoires were released in a freely available public database intended as a resource for research on the immune response to SARS-CoV-2. The samples were drawn from two sources: the first 160 participants of the ongoing ImmuneRACE study, and 1,000 to 1,500 subjects contributed by 6 global collaborators. A de-identified subject ID, COVID-19 status, age in years and sex were almost always included in the sample metadata. HLA class I and class II types, where available, came from metadata supplied by the sample provider rather than from assay-based typing. On the study overall, not on this receptor specifically: The amount of clinical and demographic metadata varied by source and participant and was provided uncurated.

TCRbeta CDR3 regions were amplified from genomic DNA by means of the immunoSEQ Assay, a bias-controlled multiplex PCR. Per the authors' processing: The number of nucleated cells in each sample was estimated from the amplification of reference gene primers within the assay. Sequence reads were collapsed and filtered to measure the absolute abundance of every unique TCRbeta CDR3 rearrangement. Productive Simpson clonality was computed per sample as the square root of Simpson's diversity index over productive rearrangements. TCRdb holds this immuneACCESS table with in-frame rearrangements only. Some clones are missing; in checked studies, unresolved V genes explain under half, and the rest has no known cause. The DNA was the basis for D and trimming; V, J and clone size are from that table. The sample table holds about 140,000 clones, of which around 90% were seen once. The top ten clones comprise approximately 2.5% of the sample.

At one collaborating source in Seattle, patients were enrolled during active infection and were followed longitudinally through the course of disease. The collaborating institutions used their own protocols to collect whole blood in K2EDTA tubes. For TCRbeta analysis, collaborators shipped samples as frozen whole blood, isolated PBMCs, or DNA extracted from either of those sample types. A word on this clone: Which antigen it targets is not known. No base qualities exist here, and no much larger clone lies one base off it.

Including the terminal cysteine and phenylalanine, the CDR3 comprises 15 residues. The CDR3 DNA has 45 bases and is translated from base 1. At the junction V is shortened by 2 bases and J by 4 bases, with 12 bases in between. The CDR1 and CDR2 encoded by the germline V gene are MNHNS and SASEGT. Recombination linked TRBV6-1 to TRBJ1-5; the D gene identity is not certain. The receptor was isolated from a human donor with COVID-19, enrolled during active disease. The donor label of this sample is uncertain. The sample was peripheral blood. This receptor carries the CDR3 CASSEWRAENQPQHF. Read as DNA, the sequence is TGTGCCAGCAGTGAATGGAGGGCTGAGAATCAGCCCCAGCATTTT.